Presented here are 29 T cell receptor beta chains from one specimen sequenced in a study of blood T cells in healthy people across ages. A second PCR of roughly 7 to 11 cycles used a sample-barcoded 5' primer and a J-beta primer mix. TCRdb reprocessed the 5' RACE reads via MiXCR and lists one record per CDR3 protein. The sample has nearly 800,000 distinct CDR3 sequences, roughly three fifths seen once. The sequenced sample was blood. These receptors originate from a man aged 35 to 55 in good health.

There are a few counts of this clonotype. V usage is TRBV20-1 and J usage is TRBJ2-4, with a tentative D call TRBD1 (6 bases). The CDR3 extends over 15 amino acids. Germline V gene data show CDR1 as DFQATT and CDR2 as SNEGSKA (reference sequence). Trimming stripped 2 bases from V and 13 bases from J, with 24 bases between. CDR3 bases: TGCAGTGCTAGATACCGGGACAAGATCCGAAATGGGCAGTACTTC. This codes for CSARYRDKIRNGQYF.

This rearrangement joins TRBV2 to TRBJ2-6; D is possibly TRBD1 (5 bases). The germline V gene encodes CDR1 SNHLY and CDR2 FYNNEI. V lost 9 bases to trimming and J lost 0 bases, with 6 bases between them. This CDR3 has 13 amino acids. The CDR3 spells CARQGSGANVLTF. In nucleotides, the CDR3 is TGTGCCAGGCAGGGCTCTGGGGCCAACGTCCTGACTTTC. The full variable domain, in which reference TRBV2 and TRBJ2-6 provide the parts outside the CDR3, is EPEVTQTPSHQVTQMGQEVILRCVPISNHLYFYWYRQILGQKVEFLVSFYNNEISEKSEIFDDQFSVERPDGSNFTLKIRSTKLEDSAMYFCARQGSGANVLTFGAGSRLTVL.

This clonotype was observed a few times. The chain employs TRBV2 and TRBJ2-3; D is unresolved. V was cut by 6 bases and J by 2 bases, with 15 bases left in between. The germline V gene encodes CDR1 SNHLY and CDR2 FYNNEI. CDR3 size: 15 residues. The CDR3 nucleotides read TGTGCCAGCAGGCGACTCTCTCTAGACACAGATACGCAGTATTTT. Protein sequence: CASRRLSLDTDTQYF. Together with reference TRBV2 and TRBJ2-3, the CDR3 gives the full variable domain: EPEVTQTPSHQVTQMGQEVILRCVPISNHLYFYWYRQILGQKVEFLVSFYNNEISEKSEIFDDQFSVERPDGSNFTLKIRSTKLEDSAMYFCASRRLSLDTDTQYFGPGTRLTVL.

The V gene is TRBV20-1, the J gene TRBJ2-3, with 8 bases identical to TRBD2. With 3 bases clipped from V and 0 bases from J, the junction kept 5 bases outside the gene matches. Germline CDR1 reads DFQATT; CDR2 reads SNEGSKA (reference sequence). The CDR3 has 15 amino acids. DNA for the CDR3: TGCAGTGCTAGCGGGGGGGACCCTAGCACAGATACGCAGTATTTT. This gives the protein CSASGGDPSTDTQYF.

This chain connects TRBV5-1 to TRBJ1-2, with 7 bases matching TRBD1. Looked up from germline, CDR1 is SGHRS and CDR2 is YFSETQ. V gave up 3 bases and J gave up 6 bases; unmatched junction bases: 14. This CDR3 contains 16 residues. This CDR3 is CASSYEARGTDHGYTF. DNA for the CDR3: TGCGCCAGCAGCTACGAAGCCCGAGGGACAGACCATGGCTACACCTTC.

On this clonotype itself: This could be a read error, since a much larger clone is one nucleotide away. This chain links TRBV2 with TRBJ1-2; perhaps TRBD1 as D (5 bases). V lost 0 bases and J 8 bases, leaving 31 bases between the germline ends. This CDR3 is 20 amino acids long. From germline, CDR1 is SNHLY and CDR2 FYNNEI. CDR3 region: CASSEAVAGLLAVRYQGYTF. CDR3 bases: TGTGCCAGCAGTGAAGCGGTGGCAGGGCTCTTAGCGGTCAGGTATCAAGGCTACACCTTC.

This sequence joins TRBV28 and TRBJ2-4; 11 bases agree with TRBD2. The end of the DNA fits TRBJ2-7 better, so the J call may be wrong. Germline V gene data show CDR1 as MDHEN and CDR2 as SYDVKM. This CDR3 is 16 amino acids long. For the CDR3, the DNA is TGTGCCAGCAGTTTAATGACTAGCGGGAAAGGTTACGAGCAGTACTTC. Encoded protein: CASSLMTSGKGYEQYF.

The chain couples TRBV20-1 to TRBJ2-1; 8 bases map to TRBD2. The germline V gene has CDR1 DFQATT and CDR2 SNEGSKA (reference sequence). The CDR3 has 15 residues. After removal of 6 bases from V and 4 bases from J, the junction contained 11 bases not matched to a gene. The CDR3 nucleotides are TGCAGTGCAAACGGAGCGGGGGAGAAATACAATGAGCAGTTCTTC. Translated, it gives CSANGAGEKYNEQFF.

V and J are TRBV28 and TRBJ1-1; TRBD1 matches 7 bases. Germline loops: CDR1 MDHEN, CDR2 SYDVKM. V trimming: 5 bases; J trimming: 3 bases; junction bases outside the gene matches: 3. CDR3 size: 13 residues. CDR3 residues: CASSATGDTEAFF. In DNA form, the CDR3 reads TGTGCCAGCAGTGCTACAGGGGACACTGAAGCTTTCTTT.

The J gene is TRBJ2-2, the V gene TRBV29-1, with a possible D match to TRBD1 (5 bases). Trimming cost V 5 bases and J 2 bases, with 18 bases left between them. Germline V gene lookup returns CDR1 SQVTM and CDR2 ANQGSEA. This CDR3 comprises 16 residues. The CDR3 is CSVQKRPGQNTGELFF. The CDR3, as DNA: TGCAGCGTTCAAAAGCGTCCAGGACAAAACACCGGGGAGCTGTTTTTT.

The CDR3 DNA reads as TGTGCCAGCAGAAACACAGGGTTCGAGTATGAAAAACTGTTTTTT. This encodes CASRNTGFEYEKLFF. The chain uses TRBV27 and TRBJ1-4; possibly TRBD1 for D (6 bases). The CDR3 length is 15 residues. The ends were cut back, 6 bases at V and 6 bases at J, with 17 bases in the middle. The V gene's germline CDR1 is MNHEY and CDR2 SMNVEV (reference sequence).

CDR3 coding DNA: TGTGCCAGCAGTCAAGTGGGGGTAGAGACCCAGTACTTC. Translating gives CASSQVGVETQYF. J is TRBJ2-5 and V is TRBV6-5; possibly TRBD1 or TRBD2 for D (5 bases each). CDR3 length equals 13 residues. V lost 5 bases to trimming and J lost 4 bases, with 11 bases between them. Germline V gives CDR1 MNHEY, CDR2 SVGAGI.

This clonotype was counted a single time. The chain combines TRBV20-1 with TRBJ1-2; D gene ambiguous. Germline V gene sequence: CDR1 DFQATT, CDR2 SNEGSKA (reference sequence). V lost 3 bases to trimming and J lost 4 bases, with 18 bases between them. This CDR3 region has 15 residues. The CDR3 nucleotides are TGCAGTGCTAGGACCAGACGGGGTTCTTTCTATGGCTACACCTTC. This sequence encodes CSARTRRGSFYGYTF.

This clonotype has more than one count but fewer than ten. The J gene is TRBJ2-7, the V gene TRBV20-1; D ambiguous. The CDR3 spans 12 residues. Germline loops: CDR1 DFQATT, CDR2 SNEGSKA (reference sequence). The ends were cut back, 2 bases at V and 1 base at J, with 6 bases in the middle. The CDR3 loop reads CSARLPSYEQYF. The CDR3 region has the DNA TGCAGTGCTAGACTACCTTCCTACGAGCAGTACTTC.

V usage is TRBV7-9 and J usage is TRBJ1-2, with D perhaps TRBD1 (5 bases). CDR3 size: 14 residues. V was shortened by 3 bases and J by 4 bases, with 12 bases between the two germline ends. CDR1 SEHNR and CDR2 FQNEAQ come from the germline V gene (reference sequence). CDR3 in amino acids: CASSLPGRSYGYTF. CDR3 coding DNA: TGTGCCAGCAGCTTGCCGGGACGGAGCTATGGCTACACCTTC.

V gene TRBV7-6 combines with J gene TRBJ2-3, with D unclear. V was cut by 8 bases and J by 1 base, with 13 bases left in between. Germline V gene lookup returns CDR1 SGHVS and CDR2 FNYEAQ. The CDR3 sequence is 14 residues long. This CDR3 is CASAGRAGTDTQYF. CDR3 bases: TGTGCCAGCGCCGGACGTGCGGGCACAGATACGCAGTATTTT.

The V and J genes are TRBV20-1 and TRBJ2-5, with 7 bases aligning to TRBD2. V dropped 8 bases and J dropped 0; count of bases not matched to a gene: 6. Germline V gene sequence: CDR1 DFQATT, CDR2 SNEGSKA (reference sequence). The CDR3 spans 13 residues. The CDR3 loop reads CSSSGGHQETQYF. Here the CDR3 DNA reads TGCAGTTCCTCGGGAGGACACCAAGAGACCCAGTACTTC.

The rearrangement uses TRBV7-9 and TRBJ2-4; D not certain. CDR1 is SEHNR and CDR2 is FQNEAQ in the germline V gene (reference sequence). V was clipped by 5 bases and J by 8 bases, with 10 bases between them. This CDR3 region has 12 residues. The CDR3 region has the DNA TGTGCCAGCAGCCCCCGTGGGGACATTCAGTACTTC. Protein sequence: CASSPRGDIQYF.

This clonotype came up a few times. This rearrangement joins TRBV7-3 to TRBJ2-5; TRBD2 is a possible D gene (5 bases). The CDR3 totals 16 residues. Deletions cut 5 bases from V and 2 bases from J, with 18 bases between. CDR1 SGHTA and CDR2 FQGTGA come from the germline V gene. CDR3 loop: CASSPGFWIGQETQYF. The CDR3, as DNA: TGTGCCAGCAGCCCGGGGTTCTGGATAGGGCAAGAGACCCAGTACTTC.

This clonotype was counted a few times. The rearrangement uses TRBV28 and TRBJ2-7; D is ambiguous. Trimming took off 4 bases at V and 7 bases at J, with 8 bases between the two ends. The length of the CDR3 is 11 residues. Germline V gives CDR1 MDHEN, CDR2 SYDVKM. In DNA, the CDR3 is TGTGCCAGCAGTTCTCGCGAAGAGCAGTACTTC. Translation gives CASSSREEQYF. Looking up the rest from reference TRBV28 and TRBJ2-7 gives the full variable domain: DVKVTQSSRYLVKRTGEKVFLECVQDMDHENMFWYRQDPGLGLRLIYFSYDVKMKEKGDIPEGYSVSREKKERFSLILESASTNQTSMYLCASSSREEQYFGPGTRLTVT.

The chain joins TRBV4-1 to TRBJ1-1, with a weak D call TRBD1 (5 bases). V was cut by 0 bases and J by 5 bases, with 10 bases left in between. Per germline, CDR1 MGHRA and CDR2 YSYEKL. CDR3 length equals 14 residues. The CDR3 reads CASSQDGGVTEAFF. In DNA form, the CDR3 reads TGCGCCAGCAGCCAAGATGGGGGGGTTACTGAAGCTTTCTTT.

DNA for the CDR3: TGTGCCAGCACCAAATATGGAGGGTACGAGCAGTACTTC. Protein: CASTKYGGYEQYF. The chain joins TRBV7-2 to TRBJ2-7; maybe TRBD2 (6 bases). The CDR3 sequence is 13 residues long. Germline lookup yields CDR1 SGHTA and CDR2 FQGNSA. Between the trimmed V and J ends, which lost 7 bases and 4 bases, there was a span of 14 bases.

J is TRBJ2-4 and V is TRBV7-6; D is uncertain. The better agreement between TRBJ2-7 and the DNA end casts doubt on the J call. Germline assignment: CDR1 SGHVS and CDR2 FNYEAQ. This CDR3 has 13 amino acids. For the CDR3, the DNA is TGTGCCAGCAGCTCAAGAACATCTTACGAGCAGTACTTC. Encoded protein: CASSSRTSYEQYF.

J is TRBJ2-7 and V is TRBV20-1; 8 bases are shared with TRBD2. The CDR3 spans 15 residues. With V trimmed by 2 bases and J by 4 bases, 10 bases remained unmatched. The V gene's germline CDR1 is DFQATT and CDR2 SNEGSKA (reference sequence). CDR3 nucleotide sequence: TGCAGTGCTAGACCCGAGAGCGGGAGATGGTACGAGCAGTACTTC. It codes for CSARPESGRWYEQYF.

Comment on this clonotype: A read error is possible here, since a much larger clone lies one base away. The rearrangement uses TRBV12-3 or TRBV12-4 and TRBJ2-3; TRBD1 matches 8 bases. The trim removed 8 bases at V and 0 bases at J, leaving 16 bases unmatched. CDR3 size: 18 residues. The CDR3 sequence is CASPVLTGARSSTDTQYF. CDR3 bases: TGTGCCAGCCCCGTACTGACAGGGGCCCGGTCGAGCACAGATACGCAGTATTTT.

The chain is built from TRBV9 and TRBJ2-3, with 11 nucleotides matching TRBD2. In germline, CDR1 is SGDLS, CDR2 YYNGEE. The V and J ends lost 3 bases and 6 bases, in that order; junction bases with no gene match: 15. CDR3 length: 18 amino acids. The CDR3: CASSEPTSGAGTGDTQYF. The CDR3 DNA follows: TGTGCCAGCAGCGAGCCGACTAGCGGGGCCGGCACAGGGGATACGCAGTATTTT. The full variable domain, rest sourced from reference TRBV9 and TRBJ2-3, is DSGVTQTPKHLITATGQRVTLRCSPRSGDLSVYWYQQSLDQGLQFLIQYYNGEERAKGNILERFSAQQFPDLHSELNLSSLELGDSALYFCASSEPTSGAGTGDTQYFGPGTRLTVL.

This chain connects TRBV5-6 to TRBJ2-5, with 11 nucleotides matching TRBD2. In germline, CDR1 is SGHDT, CDR2 YYEEEE. The CDR3 consists of 16 residues. V lost 4 bases, J lost 3 bases, and 8 bases stayed unmatched. CDR3 sequence (DNA): TGTGCCAGCAGCATCCGATCGACTAGCGGGGAAGAGACCCAGTACTTC. Residues: CASSIRSTSGEETQYF.

The V call is TRBV11-1, the J call TRBJ2-1; the D gene is possibly TRBD1 (6 bases). Germline V CDR1 and CDR2: SGHAT, FQDESV (reference sequence). Trimming pared 2 bases from V and 2 bases from J, leaving 10 bases between. The CDR3 contains 15 residues. CDR3 nucleotide sequence: TGTGCCAGCAGCTTAACCAGGGGTCCCTACAATGAGCAGTTCTTC. Residues: CASSLTRGPYNEQFF.

The V and J genes are TRBV5-1 and TRBJ2-7; D is possibly TRBD1 (6 bases). Germline CDR1 is SGHRS and CDR2 is YFSETQ. This CDR3 spans 16 amino acids. The germline V and J ends were trimmed by 1 base and 0 bases, with 14 bases remaining between them. In nucleotides, the CDR3 is TGCGCCAGCAGCTTGTCAGGCCAGGGGAGCTCCTACGAGCAGTACTTC. Translated: CASSLSGQGSSYEQYF.